This T cell receptor beta chain was observed in a study of blood T cell repertoires in COVID-19. The CDR3 contains 15 residues. Germline CDR1 MNHNY, CDR2 SVGAGI (reference sequence). With V trimmed by 4 bases and J by 2 bases, 3 bases remained unmatched. Methods used by the authors: Amplified reference gene primers provided the basis for estimating nucleated cell counts. This table comes from immunoSEQ multiplex PCR, and its TCRdb copy is limited to in-frame clones, with some not included. That table furnishes V, J and clone size, whereas the DNA furnished D and trimming. The table records 240,000 or so clones, 70% to 85% of them present only once.

Specimen: peripheral blood. The origin of this receptor is a woman older than 75 with acute or convalescent COVID-19. The V gene is TRBV6-6, the J gene TRBJ1-3, with 9 bases matching TRBD1. CDR3 sequence (DNA): TGTGCCAGCAGTTCACAGGGGGCCCCTGGAAACACCATATATTTT. The encoded protein is CASSSQGAPGNTIYF.